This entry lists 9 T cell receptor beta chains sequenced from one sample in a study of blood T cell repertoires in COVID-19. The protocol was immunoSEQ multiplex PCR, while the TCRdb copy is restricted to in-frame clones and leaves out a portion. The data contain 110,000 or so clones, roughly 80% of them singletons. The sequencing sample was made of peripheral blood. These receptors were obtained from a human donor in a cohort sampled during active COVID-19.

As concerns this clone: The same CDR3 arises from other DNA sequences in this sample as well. In DNA form, the CDR3 reads TGCGCCAGCAGCTTGGCAGGGGACTATGGCTACACCTTC. Encoded protein: CASSLAGDYGYTF. V and J are TRBV5-1 and TRBJ1-2, with D tentatively TRBD1 (6 bases). The CDR3 contains 13 residues. The V and J ends lost 0 bases and 3 bases respectively, with 6 bases between them. Germline V gives CDR1 SGHRS, CDR2 YFSETQ.

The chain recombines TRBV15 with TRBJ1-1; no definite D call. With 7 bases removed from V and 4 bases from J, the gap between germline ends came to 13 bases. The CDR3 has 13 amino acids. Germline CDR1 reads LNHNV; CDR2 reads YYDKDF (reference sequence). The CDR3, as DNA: TGTGCCACCATTTCGGTCGCGGGCACTGAAGCTTTCTTT. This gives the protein CATISVAGTEAFF.

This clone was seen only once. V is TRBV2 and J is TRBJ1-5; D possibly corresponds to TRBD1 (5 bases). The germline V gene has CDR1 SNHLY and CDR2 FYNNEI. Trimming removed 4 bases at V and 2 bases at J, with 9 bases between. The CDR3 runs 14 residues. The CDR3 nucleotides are TGTGCCAGCAGTGTGGGGGGAGGCAATCAGCCCCAGCATTTT. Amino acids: CASSVGGGNQPQHF.

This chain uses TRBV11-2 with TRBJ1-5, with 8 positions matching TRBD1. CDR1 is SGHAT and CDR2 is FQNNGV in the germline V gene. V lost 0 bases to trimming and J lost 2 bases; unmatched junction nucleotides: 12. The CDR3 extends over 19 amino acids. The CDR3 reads CASSLDYSRGLGGNQPQHF. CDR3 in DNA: TGTGCCAGCAGCTTAGATTACAGCAGGGGGCTAGGCGGCAATCAGCCCCAGCATTTT.

CDR3 DNA sequence: TGTGCCAGCAGCTTAGTGCGCGACGAGCAGTACTTC. It yields the protein CASSLVRDEQYF. This chain uses TRBV7-6 with TRBJ2-7; no clear D gene. V was clipped by 1 base and J by 5 bases, with 6 bases between them. The CDR3 is 12 residues long. The germline V gene has CDR1 SGHVS and CDR2 FNYEAQ.

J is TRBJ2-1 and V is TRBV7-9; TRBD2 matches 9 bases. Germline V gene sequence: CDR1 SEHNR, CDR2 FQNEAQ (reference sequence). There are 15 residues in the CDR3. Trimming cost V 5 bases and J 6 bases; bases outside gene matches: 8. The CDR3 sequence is CASSLSGGYGNEQFF. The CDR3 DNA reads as TGTGCCAGCAGCCTCAGCGGGGGGTATGGCAATGAGCAGTTCTTC.

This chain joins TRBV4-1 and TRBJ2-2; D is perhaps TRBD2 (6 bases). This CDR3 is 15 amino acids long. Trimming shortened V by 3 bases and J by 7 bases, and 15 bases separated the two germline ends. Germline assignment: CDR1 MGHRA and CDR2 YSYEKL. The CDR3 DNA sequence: TGCGCCAGCAGCCACGGCGGGGTCGGTGGCGGGGAGCTGTTTTTT. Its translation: CASSHGGVGGGELFF.

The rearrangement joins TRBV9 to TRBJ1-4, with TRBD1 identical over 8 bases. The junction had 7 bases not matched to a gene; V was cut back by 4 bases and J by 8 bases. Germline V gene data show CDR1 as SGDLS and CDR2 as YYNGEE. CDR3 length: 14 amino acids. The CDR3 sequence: CASSSRGLGEKLFF. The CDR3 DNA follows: TGTGCCAGCAGCTCCAGGGGGCTCGGGGAAAAACTGTTTTTT.

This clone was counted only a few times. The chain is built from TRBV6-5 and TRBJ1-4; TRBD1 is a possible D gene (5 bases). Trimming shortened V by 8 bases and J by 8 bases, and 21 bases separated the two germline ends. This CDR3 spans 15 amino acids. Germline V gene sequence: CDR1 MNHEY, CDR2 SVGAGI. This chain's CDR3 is CASAVATGGSEKLFF. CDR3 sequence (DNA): TGTGCCAGCGCAGTGGCGACCGGGGGGAGCGAAAAACTGTTTTTT.